Listed here is a single T cell receptor (beta chain). Its specific antigen is unknown. No much larger clonotype is one base removed from it; base qualities were not supplied. This sample is part of a study of OX40 agonist ivuxolimab in advanced cancers. Regarding the research as a whole: Ivuxolimab, which targeted the costimulatory receptor OX40 (CD134), was an agonistic, fully human IgG2 monoclonal antibody. Intravenous ivuxolimab was administered to patients every 2 weeks at six dose levels: 0.01, 0.1, 0.3, 1.5, 3 and 10 mg/kg. Of the approximately 54 patients in dose escalation, 19 had hepatocellular carcinoma, some 15 had melanoma, 9 had renal cell carcinoma and 9 had head and neck cancer. In the dose-escalation cohort, over 65% of patients were male, and the mean age was approximately 64 years, with a range of 23 to 79. Prior anti-PD-1, anti-PD-L1 or anti-CTLA-4 therapy was permitted, and 35% to 40% of dose-escalation patients had received checkpoint inhibitors. Partial responses occurred in three dose-escalation patients: two with cutaneous melanoma and one with hepatocellular carcinoma. The purpose of peripheral TCRbeta sequencing was to test whether ivuxolimab changed TCR sequence diversity and led to clonal T-cell expansion. The paper covers the monotherapy dose-escalation part of the phase I ivuxolimab trial, which included N of about 56 patients. The research as a whole found: Antigen specificity was not determined for the clonally expanded peripheral T cells. Low levels of normalized T-cell clonal expansion were also seen in some nonresponding patients. After ivuxolimab, more expanded clones were found on average in CD8+ T cells than in CD4+ T cells. At doses of 0.1 to 3.0 mg/kg, clonal expansion of both CD4+ and CD8+ T cells in blood was seen between baseline and week 6. Partial responders in the 0.1-3.0 mg/kg groups had among the lowest normalized peripheral clonal expansion, especially among CD8+ T cells.

The junction shows trimming of 8 bases on V and 4 bases on J, and the gene matches do not reach 1 base of it. The CDR3 contains 12 residues, cysteine and phenylalanine counted. Only the CDR3 part of the read is kept: 36 bases, read in frame from the first base. From the germline V gene (reference sequence), CDR1 is LNHDA and CDR2 is SQIVND. For sequencing of the TCRbeta CDR3 region, genomic DNA was extracted from the sorted cells. The immunoSEQ Assay was used for sequencing of TCRbeta CDR3 regions. TCRdb took this table from immuneACCESS and kept in-frame rearrangements with V and J called. Such tables lack part of the clones; where checked against another copy, unresolved V genes explain under half of the gap, and the rest is unexplained. The table for this sample lists about 150,000 clones; over 75% of them were counted only once. 0.9% to 1.2% of the sample rests with the top ten. Patients with autoimmune disease history or receiving systemic immunosuppression were excluded from the trial. Peripheral blood for TCR sequencing was collected from all dose cohorts at baseline, on cycle 4 day 1, and on cycle 7 day 1. The samples were taken from a phase I, first-in-human, multicenter, open-label dose-escalation trial of ivuxolimab. The trial enrolled adults with locally advanced or metastatic head and neck squamous cell, hepatocellular, melanoma or renal cell carcinoma. Before TCR sequencing, CD4+ T cells and CD8+ T cells were sorted from peripheral blood as separate populations.

This clonotype originated in an adult with an advanced solid tumor such as melanoma, head and neck, liver or kidney cancer. This chain joins TRBV19 to TRBJ2-7; 11 junctional bases match TRBD1. The sample was CD4+ or CD8+ T cells sorted from blood, taken in a trial of the OX40 agonist ivuxolimab. The base sequence is TGTGCCAGTGGGGACAGGGGGTACGAGCAGTACTTC. This codes for CASGDRGYEQYF.